The source of this T cell receptor (beta chain) is a study of cytomegalovirus exposure and HLA in healthy donors (dated by TCRdb to about 2017). Study-wide context: An earlier analysis of a few hundred of the donors reported about 300 Gb of sequence data and 117 million unique TCR beta sequences obtained from about 170 million T cells. Around 300 gigabases of sequencing data and 78 million or so unique TCR sequences were included in an early release covering about 700 HLA-typed donors. Of the 398 genotyped donors, over 65% fell in the genetic ancestry cluster associated with self-reported Caucasian donors. The study was designed to test whether signatures of past pathogen exposure could be identified by cataloging public T cell receptors. The study used immunosequencing to profile the T cell repertoires of 600 to 850 subjects and linked those repertoires to cytomegalovirus serostatus. Along with the approximately 650-subject first cohort, a separate validation cohort of roughly 110 different subjects was used. To predict cytomegalovirus infection status, the study brought together high-throughput TCR immunosequencing, statistical association of individual TCRs with disease status, and machine learning. A later analysis re-analyzed previously published TCR beta repertoires from several hundred donors and added high-resolution HLA genotyping to study TCR occurrence patterns. In the later analysis, no new phenotypic data were used to find candidate immune exposures; instead, reliance was placed on TCR beta sequences and their occurrence across donors. An earlier analysis of 587 of the donors applied high-throughput TCR beta sequencing to assess whether each TCR beta V gene segment acted as functional or pseudogenic. Alongside the repertoire data, information on donor age, sex, ethnicity and CMV serostatus was compiled. A later genetic analysis took genome-wide SNP genotypes for about three fifths of the 666 donors and used that subset as a discovery cohort. All discovery cohort repertoires had been generated using a single sequencing platform. Both class I and class II loci were covered by HLA typing, at four-digit resolution. The number of typed donors differed by locus: about 629-630 for A, B, C, DRB1 and DQB1; some 500 for DQA1; approximately 610 for DPA1; and around 450 for DPB1. A handful of DR-DQ haplotypes were treated as single units for association and clustering because of strong linkage in the cohort. Across some 400 genotyped donors of the cohort, an average of about 240,000 unique TCR beta nucleotide sequences per donor were sequenced, and roughly 17% of those sequences were non-productive.

The cohort comprised 710 or so healthy bone marrow donors. Cohort members were all nominally healthy when sampled, although unrecorded immune exposures were likely present. The donor was CMV seropositive and was included in the group of approximately 310 seropositive cohort members. Each donor provided a peripheral blood sample, and peripheral blood mononuclear cells were used for TCR beta sequencing. The Qiagen DNeasy Blood Extraction Kit was used to extract genomic DNA from the blood cell samples. General findings and caveats noted by the study authors: A further reported finding was that TCR beta sequences accurately predicted the HLA-A and HLA-B alleles for most subjects in the first cohort. While some public TCRs were present in many individuals, most TCR sequences turned up only very rarely across donors. In a later analysis, around 15,000 TCR beta sequences were associated with specific HLA alleles at a false discovery rate of 0.05. The classifier was reported to diagnose cytomegalovirus status with high specificity and sensitivity in both the original and validation cohorts. In a later analysis, TCR association rates were found to vary across HLA loci, with the most associated TCRs seen for DRB1 alleles and the fewest for HLA-C alleles. In a later analysis, several top co-occurrence clusters were reported to appear linked to parvovirus B19, influenza, CMV and Epstein-Barr virus. Correlated functional status among segregating V segments might be attributable to linkage disequilibrium, but an unknown experimental factor could not be ruled out. The presence/absence analyses assumed that sequencing depth was roughly uniform across donors, and that assumption may not be true. The earlier analysis of 450 to 700 of the donors excluded approximately 15 rarely observed V segments, including chromosome 9 orphons, because counts were too low. A cluster of highly shared sequence variants was judged likely to be a technical artifact of the sequencing pipeline. In vitro tests confirmed that a few of the cytomegalovirus-associated TCR beta chains recognize cytomegalovirus antigens. A later analysis found that HLA-associated TCR beta chains were more clonally expanded and had lower generation probabilities than equally common non-associated chains. In an earlier analysis of around 600 of the donors, most TCR beta V segments were observed in productive rearrangements about 87% or about 30% of the time, broadly matching IMGT annotations. HLA typing was unavailable for some donors at each locus, so association tests used only the typed subset. The only immune exposure information available for the cohort was CMV serostatus. When HLA alleles, especially DR and DQ, strongly co-occurred, TCR associations were difficult to assign to individual alleles. The cohort was sequenced for TCR beta chains only, and without alpha or paired-chain data the features that could be detected were limited. An association between a missense DCLRE1C variant and V-gene and J-gene trimming of TCR beta chains was found in a later genetic analysis and replicated in an independent cohort. The study gave a list of 150 to 200 TCR beta chains associated with cytomegalovirus. A later genetic analysis reported fewer N-insertions in productive TCRs among donors in an Asian-associated ancestry cluster than the roughly 650-donor mean. A later analysis found that most CMV-associated TCR beta chains appeared HLA-restricted, with HLA associations seemingly driven largely by CMV exposure. It was suggested by the authors that the approach could potentially be generalized to other disease states and immunological phenotypes.

Library preparation was by the immunoSEQ multiplex PCR assay. For the multiplex PCR, a mixture combining 60 forward primers for TCR Vbeta segments and 13 reverse primers for TCR Jbeta segments was used. Amplification of the CDR3 region of rearranged TCR beta genes was performed with a multiplex PCR assay on genomic DNA. The Illumina HiSeq System was used to sequence the amplified TCR beta libraries as 87-base-pair reads. In the paper's pipeline: In a later analysis, approximately 74 million unique TCR beta chains were counted across the 650 to 750 repertoires, and roughly 11 million of these chains were shared by at least two donors. Raw reads were error-corrected and collapsed into unique sequences with a nearest-neighbor algorithm that merged closely related sequences to remove PCR and sequencing errors. CDR3 sequences were aligned to IMGT reference sequences to assign V, D and J gene segments. For a sequence to be retained, a match of at least six nucleotides was required to both a V gene segment and a J gene segment. A rearrangement was called productive if the CDR3 had no stop codons and remained in frame with V and J, and every other rearrangement was called non-productive. CDR3 was defined by IMGT convention, running from the second conserved V-encoded cysteine to the conserved J-encoded phenylalanine. In an earlier analysis of roughly 610 of the donors, sequences lacking an unambiguous match to a single V gene segment were excluded. An earlier analysis of 587 of the donors called V segments functional above 56.7% productive rearrangements and segregating when the between-donor standard deviation exceeded 5%. To diagnose cytomegalovirus status from the catalog of TCR beta chain sequences, a statistical classification framework was built. A later analysis assigned V and J genes by comparing TCR nucleotide sequences with IMGT/GENE-DB human TR gene sequences. In a later analysis, CDR3 sequences and most-parsimonious VDJ recombination scenarios were assigned using the TCRdist pipeline. In a later analysis, each TCR beta chain was defined by its CDR3 amino acid sequence together with its V-gene family, and reads lacking a unique V-gene family were excluded. As a way to deal with suspected cross-contamination and a sequencing artifact, a later analysis dropped nearly 600 nucleotide sequences that were highly shared and had low generation probability. A later analysis calculated a clonal expansion index for each public chain from normalized within-repertoire ranks of inferred template counts. In a later analysis, generation probabilities were computed with a VDJ recombination model fitted to out-of-frame rearrangements, and the resulting probabilities were checked against IGoR. A later analysis scored TCR-TCR, TCR-HLA and TCR-CMV co-occurrence with hypergeometric tests, applying a repertoire-size bias correction to TCR pairs. False discovery rates were estimated in a later analysis by permuting HLA or CMV assignments 20 times. In a later analysis, co-occurring TCRs were grouped using DBSCAN, with TCRdist sequence similarity added in when clustering inside HLA-allele-positive subsets. Co-occurrence clustering excluded repertoires with fewer than 30,000 or more than 120,000 public chains, plus five with anomalous nucleotide sharing. Not all clones reach the TCRdb copy of this immuneACCESS table, which keeps in-frame sequences only. Checked studies attribute under half of the gap to unresolved V genes and leave the rest unexplained. For V, J and clone size, that table is used; D and trimming come from the DNA. This sample gives 100,000 to 150,000 clones in total; roughly 80% of them show up just once. Around 20% of the sample is held by the ten biggest clonotypes.

Note on this clone: Its antigen is still unknown. Within one base of it there is no much larger clone, and no base qualities were kept.

The origin of this receptor is a man younger than 35 in good health and CMV-seropositive. Sequencing was carried out using PBMCs.

The nucleotide sequence reads as follows: TGTGCCAGCAGCTTCGTCGACGGACTTGATGAGCAGTTCTTC. Its translation reads: CASSFVDGLDEQFF. The rearrangement combines TRBV7-6 with TRBJ2-1; 5 matching bases give a weak D call of TRBD2. Taken from the germline V gene, the CDR1 and CDR2 loops are SGHVS and FNYEAQ. The CDR3 sequence holds 14 residues, the cysteine and phenylalanine included. The only DNA kept is the CDR3, 42 bases in frame from the first base. Trimming takes 3 bases from V and 8 bases from J, and the germline ends sit 14 bases apart.